Listed below are T cell receptor beta chains from one sample, sequenced in a study of identical twins. TCRdb re-derived calls from the 5' RACE reads in MiXCR, one entry per CDR3 protein. This table has hundreds of thousands of distinct CDR3 sequences, approximately 9% appearing once. Separately, the same data were catalogued under a study of yellow fever vaccine responses in identical twins.

The sequencing input was PBMCs. The receptors derive from a woman between 18 and 29 years old in good health. The CDR3 runs from the conserved cysteine through the conserved F or W.

v_gene	j_gene	CDR3aa
TRBV20-1	TRBJ2-1	CSAIRDQGNEQFF
TRBV29-1	TRBJ2-2	CSVGQGAGTGELFF
TRBV20-1	TRBJ2-7	CCARDEGGWLASYEQYF
TRBV20-1	TRBJ2-3	CSARDVEGVTDTQYF
TRBV29-1	TRBJ2-7	CSVVRRGSYEQYF
TRBV25-1	TRBJ1-1	CASRRIGDTEAFF
TRBV12-3/TRBV12-4	TRBJ2-7	CASSHPGQAKYEQYF
TRBV10-3	TRBJ2-7	CAISDQGQGHPYEQYF
TRBV7-6	TRBJ2-7	CASSLATGSGGEQYF
TRBV24-1	TRBJ2-5	CATSDPGQGWETQYF
TRBV4-1	TRBJ2-7	CASSQEPRVSYEQYF
TRBV2	TRBJ2-2	CASKVLSGGESGELFF
TRBV6-2/TRBV6-3	TRBJ2-7	CASTYRDRGSYEQYF
TRBV7-2	TRBJ2-1	CASSLGQSSNEQFF
TRBV6-5	TRBJ1-5	CASSYGRNQPQHF
TRBV29-1	TRBJ2-1	CSGSQGVVNEQFF
TRBV6-5	TRBJ1-6	CASSYSFNSPLHF
TRBV7-9	TRBJ1-4	CASSGTGLREKLFF
TRBV12-3/TRBV12-4	TRBJ1-3	CASRVGNTIYF
TRBV5-5	TRBJ2-7	CASSSGSDQGYEQYF
TRBV9	TRBJ2-2	CASSEGGRQNTGELFF
TRBV10-1	TRBJ2-2	CATKSTGVAGELFF
TRBV28	TRBJ2-3	CASRLAGALGGTDTQYF
TRBV7-9	TRBJ2-3	CASSRTRQGSTDTQYF
TRBV12-3/TRBV12-4	TRBJ1-1	CASSQGDRGRGTEAFF
TRBV7-9	TRBJ2-7	CASSLVADSSYEQYF
TRBV7-2	TRBJ1-1	CASSPIRSTEAFF